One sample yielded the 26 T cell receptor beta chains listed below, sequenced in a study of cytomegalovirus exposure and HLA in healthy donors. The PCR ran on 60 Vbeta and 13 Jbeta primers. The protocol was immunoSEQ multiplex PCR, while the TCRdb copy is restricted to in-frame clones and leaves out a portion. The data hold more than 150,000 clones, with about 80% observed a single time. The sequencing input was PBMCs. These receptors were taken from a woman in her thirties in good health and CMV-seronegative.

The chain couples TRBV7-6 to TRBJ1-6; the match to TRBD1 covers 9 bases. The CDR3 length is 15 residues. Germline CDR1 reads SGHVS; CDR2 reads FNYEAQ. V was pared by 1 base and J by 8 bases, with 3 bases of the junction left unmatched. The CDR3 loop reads CASSLGDRDYSPLHF. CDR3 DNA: TGTGCCAGCAGCTTAGGGGACAGGGACTATTCACCCCTCCACTTT.

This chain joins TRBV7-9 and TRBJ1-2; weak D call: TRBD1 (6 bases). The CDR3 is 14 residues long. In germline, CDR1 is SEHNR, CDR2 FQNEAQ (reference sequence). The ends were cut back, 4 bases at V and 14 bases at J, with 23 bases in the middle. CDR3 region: CASSSRVSGAGVTF. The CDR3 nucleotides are TGTGCCAGCAGCTCAAGGGTCTCAGGGGCCGGTGTGACCTTC.

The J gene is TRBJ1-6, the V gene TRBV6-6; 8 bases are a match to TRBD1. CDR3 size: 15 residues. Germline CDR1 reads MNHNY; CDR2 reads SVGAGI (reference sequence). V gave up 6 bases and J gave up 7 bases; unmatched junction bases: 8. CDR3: CASSLGTGQNSPLHF. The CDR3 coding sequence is TGTGCCAGCAGCCTCGGGACAGGTCAAAATTCACCCCTCCACTTT.

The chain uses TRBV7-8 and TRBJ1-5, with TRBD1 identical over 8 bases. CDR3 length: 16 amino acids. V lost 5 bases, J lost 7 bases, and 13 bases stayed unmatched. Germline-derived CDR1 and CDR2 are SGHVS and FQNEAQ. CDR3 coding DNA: TGTGCCAGCAGCGCCACCGGGACAGGAGGGGCACAGCCCCAGCATTTT. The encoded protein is CASSATGTGGAQPQHF.

The CDR3 sequence is CSASPNSPLHF. The CDR3 bases are TGCAGTGCTTCCCCAAATTCACCCCTCCACTTT. The chain carries TRBV20-1 and TRBJ1-6; no reliable D call. The length of the CDR3 is 11 residues. CDR1 and CDR2 from the germline V gene are DFQATT and SNEGSKA (reference sequence). Trimming removed 5 bases at V and 7 bases at J, with 6 bases between.

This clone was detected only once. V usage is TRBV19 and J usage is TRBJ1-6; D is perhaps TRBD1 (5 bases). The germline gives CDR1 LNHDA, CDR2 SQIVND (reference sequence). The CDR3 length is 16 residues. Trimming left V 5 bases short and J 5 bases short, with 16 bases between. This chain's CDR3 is CASSSRDWKNNSPLHF. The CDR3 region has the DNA TGTGCCAGTAGTTCTAGGGACTGGAAGAATAATTCACCCCTCCACTTT.

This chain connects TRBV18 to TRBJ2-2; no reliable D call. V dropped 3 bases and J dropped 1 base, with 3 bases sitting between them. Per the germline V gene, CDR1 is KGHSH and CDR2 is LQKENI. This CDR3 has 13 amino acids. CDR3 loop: CASSPRNTGELFF. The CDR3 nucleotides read TGTGCCAGCTCACCGAGGAACACCGGGGAGCTGTTTTTT.

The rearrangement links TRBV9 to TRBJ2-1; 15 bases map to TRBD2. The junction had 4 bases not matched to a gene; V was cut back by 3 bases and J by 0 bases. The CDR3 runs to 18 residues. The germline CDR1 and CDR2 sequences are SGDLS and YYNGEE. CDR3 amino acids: CASSDGLAGGASYNEQFF. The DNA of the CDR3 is TGTGCCAGCAGCGATGGACTAGCGGGAGGGGCCTCCTACAATGAGCAGTTCTTC.

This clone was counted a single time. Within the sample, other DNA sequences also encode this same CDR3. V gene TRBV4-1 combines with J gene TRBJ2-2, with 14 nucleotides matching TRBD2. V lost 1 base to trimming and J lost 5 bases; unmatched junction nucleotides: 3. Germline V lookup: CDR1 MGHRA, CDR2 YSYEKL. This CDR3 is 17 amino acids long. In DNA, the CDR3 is TGCGCCAGCAGCCAAGCGACTAGCGGGGGGGCAACCGGGGAGCTGTTTTTT. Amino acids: CASSQATSGGATGELFF.

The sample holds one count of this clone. In DNA, the CDR3 is TGTGCCAGCAGCGTAGACAGTTCCCTGCATCAGCCCCAGCATTTT. Translating gives CASSVDSSLHQPQHF. The rearrangement joins TRBV9 to TRBJ1-5; D is ambiguous. V lost 0 bases and J lost 5, with 12 bases in between. The V gene's germline CDR1 is SGDLS and CDR2 YYNGEE. The CDR3 extends over 15 amino acids.

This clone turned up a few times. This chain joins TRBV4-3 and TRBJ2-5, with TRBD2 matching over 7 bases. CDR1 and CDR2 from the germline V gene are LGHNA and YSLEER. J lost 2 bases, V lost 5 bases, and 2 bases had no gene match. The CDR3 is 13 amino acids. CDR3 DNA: TGCGCCAGCAGCGGGGGGGTGCAAGAGACCCAGTACTTC. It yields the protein CASSGGVQETQYF.

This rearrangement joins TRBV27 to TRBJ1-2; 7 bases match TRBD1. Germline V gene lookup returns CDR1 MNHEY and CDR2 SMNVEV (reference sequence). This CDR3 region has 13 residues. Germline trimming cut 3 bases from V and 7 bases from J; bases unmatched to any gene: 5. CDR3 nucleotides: TGTGCCAGCAGTTTGGAGGGGGCGAGTGGCTACACCTTC. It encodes CASSLEGASGYTF.

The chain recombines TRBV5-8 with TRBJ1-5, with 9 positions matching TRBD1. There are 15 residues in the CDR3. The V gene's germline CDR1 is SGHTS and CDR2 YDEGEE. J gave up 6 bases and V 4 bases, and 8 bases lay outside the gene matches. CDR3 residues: CASSTGTGWGQPQHF. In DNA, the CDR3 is TGTGCCAGCAGCACCGGGACAGGGTGGGGTCAGCCCCAGCATTTT.

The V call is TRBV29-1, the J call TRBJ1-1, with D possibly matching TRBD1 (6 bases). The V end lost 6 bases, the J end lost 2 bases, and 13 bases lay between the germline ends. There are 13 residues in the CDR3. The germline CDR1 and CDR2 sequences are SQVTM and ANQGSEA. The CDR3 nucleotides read TGCAGCGTATCCCGGACAGAAAACACTGAAGCTTTCTTT. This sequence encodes CSVSRTENTEAFF.

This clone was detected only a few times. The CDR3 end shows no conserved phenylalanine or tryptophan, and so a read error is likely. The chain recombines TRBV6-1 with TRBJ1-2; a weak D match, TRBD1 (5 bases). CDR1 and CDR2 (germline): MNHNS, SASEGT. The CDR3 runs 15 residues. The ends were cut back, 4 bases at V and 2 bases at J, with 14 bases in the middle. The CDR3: CASSVGWRGNYGYTL. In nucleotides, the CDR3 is TGTGCCAGCAGTGTAGGCTGGAGGGGAAACTATGGCTACACCCTC.

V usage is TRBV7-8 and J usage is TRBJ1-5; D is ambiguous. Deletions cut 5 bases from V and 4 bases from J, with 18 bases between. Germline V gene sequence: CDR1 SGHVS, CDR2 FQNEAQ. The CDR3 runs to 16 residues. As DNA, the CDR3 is TGTGCCAGCAGCCCGAGGGAGGTATCAGGTAATCAGCCCCAGCATTTT. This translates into CASSPREVSGNQPQHF.

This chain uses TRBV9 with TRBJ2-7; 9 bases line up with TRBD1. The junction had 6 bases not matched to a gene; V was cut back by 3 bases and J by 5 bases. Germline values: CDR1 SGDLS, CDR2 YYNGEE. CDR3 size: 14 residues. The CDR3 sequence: CASSGGTGHHEQYF. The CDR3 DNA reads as TGTGCCAGCAGCGGGGGGACAGGGCACCACGAGCAGTACTTC.

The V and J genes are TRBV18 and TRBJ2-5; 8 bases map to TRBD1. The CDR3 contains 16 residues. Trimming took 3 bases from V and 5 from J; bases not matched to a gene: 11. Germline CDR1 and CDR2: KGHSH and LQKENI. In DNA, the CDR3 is TGTGCCAGCTCACCTTTGTCAGGGGGCCAGGCTGAGACCCAGTACTTC. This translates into CASSPLSGGQAETQYF.

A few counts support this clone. The CDR3 is CASSSGTLGNTIYF. The CDR3 DNA reads as TGCGCCAGCAGCTCGGGTACGCTTGGAAACACCATATATTTT. The chain combines TRBV5-1 with TRBJ1-3, with D uncertain. In germline, CDR1 is SGHRS, CDR2 YFSETQ. The CDR3 covers 14 residues. Trimming pared 3 bases from V and 3 bases from J, leaving 10 bases between. The entire variable domain, with the rest obtained from reference TRBV5-1 and TRBJ1-3, is as follows: KAGVTQTPRYLIKTRGQQVTLSCSPISGHRSVSWYQQTPGQGLQFLFEYFSETQRNKGNFPGRFSGRQFSNSRSEMNVSTLELGDSALYLCASSSGTLGNTIYFGEGSWLTVV.

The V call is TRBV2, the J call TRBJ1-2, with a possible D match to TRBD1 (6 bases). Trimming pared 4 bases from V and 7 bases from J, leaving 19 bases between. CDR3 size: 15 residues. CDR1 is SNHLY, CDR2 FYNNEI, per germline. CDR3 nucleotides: TGTGCCAGCAGTGTCCTCGGGAACAGGGATGGTGGCTACACCTTC. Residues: CASSVLGNRDGGYTF.

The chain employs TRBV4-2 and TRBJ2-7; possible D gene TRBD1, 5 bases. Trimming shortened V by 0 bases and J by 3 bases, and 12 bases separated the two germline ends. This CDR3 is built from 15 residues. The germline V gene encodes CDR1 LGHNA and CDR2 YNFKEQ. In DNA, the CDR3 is TGTGCCAGCAGCCAAGATTTCAAGGGGCTCTACGAGCAGTACTTC. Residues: CASSQDFKGLYEQYF.

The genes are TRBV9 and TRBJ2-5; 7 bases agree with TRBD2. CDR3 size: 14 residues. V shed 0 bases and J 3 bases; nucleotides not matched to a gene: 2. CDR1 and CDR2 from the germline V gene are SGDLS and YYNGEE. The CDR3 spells CASSVDAGEETQYF. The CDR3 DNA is TGTGCCAGCAGCGTAGACGCGGGGGAAGAGACCCAGTACTTC.

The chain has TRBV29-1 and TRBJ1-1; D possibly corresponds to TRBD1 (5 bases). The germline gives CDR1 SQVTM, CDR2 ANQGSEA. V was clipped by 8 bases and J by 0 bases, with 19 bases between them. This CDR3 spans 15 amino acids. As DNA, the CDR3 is TGCAGCTCTGGGGCCGGATGGGGAATGAACACTGAAGCTTTCTTT. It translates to CSSGAGWGMNTEAFF.

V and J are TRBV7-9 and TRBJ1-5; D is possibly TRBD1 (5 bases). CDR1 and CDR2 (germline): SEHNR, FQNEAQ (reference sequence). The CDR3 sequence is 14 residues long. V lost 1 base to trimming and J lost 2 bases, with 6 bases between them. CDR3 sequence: CASSLEGGNQPQHF. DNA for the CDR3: TGTGCCAGCAGCTTAGAAGGGGGCAATCAGCCCCAGCATTTT. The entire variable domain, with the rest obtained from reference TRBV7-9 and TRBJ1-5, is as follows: DTGVSQNPRHKITKRGQNVTFRCDPISEHNRLYWYRQTLGQGPEFLTYFQNEAQLEKSRLLSDRFSAERPKGSFSTLEIQRTEQGDSAMYLCASSLEGGNQPQHFGDGTRLSIL.

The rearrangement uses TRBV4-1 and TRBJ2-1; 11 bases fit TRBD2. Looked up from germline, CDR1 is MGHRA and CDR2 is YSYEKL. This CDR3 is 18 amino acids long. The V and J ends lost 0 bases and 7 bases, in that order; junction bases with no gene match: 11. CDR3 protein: CASSQEDPASGGINEQFF. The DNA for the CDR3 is TGCGCCAGCAGCCAAGAAGACCCCGCTAGCGGGGGGATTAATGAGCAGTTCTTC.

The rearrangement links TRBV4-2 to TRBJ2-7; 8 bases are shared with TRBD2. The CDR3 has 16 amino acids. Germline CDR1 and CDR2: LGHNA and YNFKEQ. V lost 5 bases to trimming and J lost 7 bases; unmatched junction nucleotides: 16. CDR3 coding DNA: TGTGCCAGCAGCTGGGAGCGAGCTAGCGGGCGCCTGGAGCAGTACTTC. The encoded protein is CASSWERASGRLEQYF.